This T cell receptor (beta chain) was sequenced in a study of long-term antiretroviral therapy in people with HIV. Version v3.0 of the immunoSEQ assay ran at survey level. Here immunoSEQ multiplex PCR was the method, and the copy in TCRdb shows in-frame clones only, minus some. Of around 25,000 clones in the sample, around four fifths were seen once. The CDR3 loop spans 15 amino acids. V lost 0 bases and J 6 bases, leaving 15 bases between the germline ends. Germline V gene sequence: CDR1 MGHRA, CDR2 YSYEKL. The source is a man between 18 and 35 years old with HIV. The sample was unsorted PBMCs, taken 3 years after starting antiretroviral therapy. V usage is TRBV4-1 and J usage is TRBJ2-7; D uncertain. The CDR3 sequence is CASSQDGTALFEQYF. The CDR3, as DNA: TGCGCCAGCAGCCAAGATGGCACCGCCCTGTTCGAGCAGTACTTC.